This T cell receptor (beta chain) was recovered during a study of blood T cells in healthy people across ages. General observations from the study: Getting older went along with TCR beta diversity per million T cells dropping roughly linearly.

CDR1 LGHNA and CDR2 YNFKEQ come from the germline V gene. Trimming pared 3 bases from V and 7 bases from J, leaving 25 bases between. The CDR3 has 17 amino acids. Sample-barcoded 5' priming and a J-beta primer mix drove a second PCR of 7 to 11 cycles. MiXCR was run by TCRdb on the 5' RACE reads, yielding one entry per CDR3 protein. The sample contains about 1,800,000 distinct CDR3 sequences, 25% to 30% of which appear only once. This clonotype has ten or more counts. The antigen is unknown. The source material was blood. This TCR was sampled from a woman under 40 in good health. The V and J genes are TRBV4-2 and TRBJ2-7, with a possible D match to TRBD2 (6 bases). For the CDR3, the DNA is TGTGCCAGCAGCCAGCAACCCACTATGACTAGTCCTAAAGAGCAGTACTTC. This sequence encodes CASSQQPTMTSPKEQYF.